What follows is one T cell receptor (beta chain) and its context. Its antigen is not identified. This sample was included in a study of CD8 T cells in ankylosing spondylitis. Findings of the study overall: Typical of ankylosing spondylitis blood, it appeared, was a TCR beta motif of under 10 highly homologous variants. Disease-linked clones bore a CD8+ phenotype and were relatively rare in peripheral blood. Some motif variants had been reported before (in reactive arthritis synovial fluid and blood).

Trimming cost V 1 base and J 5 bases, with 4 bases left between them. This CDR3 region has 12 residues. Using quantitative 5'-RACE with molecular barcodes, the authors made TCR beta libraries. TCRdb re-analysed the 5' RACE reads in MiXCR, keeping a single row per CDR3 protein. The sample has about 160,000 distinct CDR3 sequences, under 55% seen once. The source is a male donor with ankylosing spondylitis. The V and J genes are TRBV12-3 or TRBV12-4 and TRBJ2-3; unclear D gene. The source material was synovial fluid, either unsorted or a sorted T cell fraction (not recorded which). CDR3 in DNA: TGTGCCAGCAGTTTAGTGCAAGATACGCAGTATTTT. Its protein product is CASSLVQDTQYF.